What follows is one T cell receptor (beta chain) and its context. Its antigen is not known. Measured with immunoSEQ multiplex PCR; TCRdb has only the in-frame clones, and not every one. The profile shows roughly 41,000 clones, 70% to 90% of them singletons. This entry is derived from a study of PD-1 blockade in classical Hodgkin lymphoma. Study-wide background: The patients were dosed with nivolumab 3 mg/kg, infused intravenously every 2 weeks.

No patient escaped relapse after autologous stem cell transplantation, and brentuximab vedotin exposure varied. Unmatched junction bases numbered 4, after V lost 0 bases and J lost 3 bases. Germline CDR1 SGHNT, CDR2 YENEEA. This CDR3 has 17 amino acids. Study results and limitations: Newly diagnosed patients reportedly had lower baseline TCR diversity than healthy donors. Significantly greater TCR diversity emerged by C4D1 in CD4+ cells but not CD8+ cells. Complete responders' diversity at baseline resembled that of newly diagnosed patients.

This sequence originates from a human donor with classical Hodgkin lymphoma. Sequencing was performed on peripheral blood mononuclear cells (PBMCs), taken before the second cycle of nivolumab. The chain uses TRBV11-3 and TRBJ2-1; 11 positions agree with TRBD2. The CDR3 is CASSLDLTSGIYNEQFF. CDR3 sequence (DNA): TGTGCCAGCAGCTTAGATCTGACTAGCGGGATCTACAATGAGCAGTTCTTC.